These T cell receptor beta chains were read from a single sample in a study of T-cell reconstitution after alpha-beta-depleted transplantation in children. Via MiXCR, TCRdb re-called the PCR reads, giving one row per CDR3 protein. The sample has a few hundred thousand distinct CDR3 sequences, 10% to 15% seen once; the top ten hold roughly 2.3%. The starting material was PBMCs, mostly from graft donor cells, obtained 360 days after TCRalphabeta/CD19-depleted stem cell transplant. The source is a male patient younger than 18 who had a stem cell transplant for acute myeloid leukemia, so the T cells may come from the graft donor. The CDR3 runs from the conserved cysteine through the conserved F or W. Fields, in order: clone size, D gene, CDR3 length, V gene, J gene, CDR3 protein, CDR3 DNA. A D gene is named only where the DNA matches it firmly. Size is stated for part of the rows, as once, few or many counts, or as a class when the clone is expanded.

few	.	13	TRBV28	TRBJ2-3	CASRRSEVDTQYF	TGTGCCAGCAGGCGCAGTGAAGTGGATACGCAGTATTTT
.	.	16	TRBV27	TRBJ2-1	CASSFRAVSLPSGQFF	TGTGCCAGCAGTTTTAGAGCGGTCTCCCTCCCTTCGGGGCAGTTCTTC
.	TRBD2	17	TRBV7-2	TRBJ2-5	CASSLGAPSGGGETQYF	TGTGCCAGCAGCCTAGGGGCACCTAGCGGCGGGGGGGAGACCCAGTACTTC
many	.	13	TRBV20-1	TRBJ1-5	CSAFREGNQPQHF	TGCAGTGCGTTCAGGGAGGGCAATCAGCCCCAGCATTTT
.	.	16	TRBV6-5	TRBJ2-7	CASSYRSGLSFSEQNF	TGTGCCAGCAGTTATAGAAGCGGTTTGAGCTTCAGCGAGCAGAACTTC
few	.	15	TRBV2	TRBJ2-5	CASTKEGLNQETQYF	TGTGCCAGCACCAAGGAGGGACTCAACCAAGAGACCCAGTACTTC
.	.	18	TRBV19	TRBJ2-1	CASRRGLTSRNSYNEQFF	TGTGCCAGTAGGCGTGGACTAACGAGTAGAAACTCCTACAATGAGCAGTTCTTC
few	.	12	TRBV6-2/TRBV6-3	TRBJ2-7	CATRTAAYEQYF	TGTGCCACCCGGACAGCCGCCTACGAGCAGTACTTC
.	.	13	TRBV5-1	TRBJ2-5	CASSLLGIPTQYF	TGCGCCAGCAGCTTGTTGGGGATCCCGACCCAGTACTTC
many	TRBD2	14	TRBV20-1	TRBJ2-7	CSTTGGLVVSEQYF	TGCAGTACCACTGGGGGACTAGTCGTATCCGAGCAGTACTTC
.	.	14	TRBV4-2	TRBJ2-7	CASSQEEASYEQYF	TGTGCCAGCAGCCAAGAGGAGGCCTCCTACGAGCAGTACTTC
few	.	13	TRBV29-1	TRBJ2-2	CSVDLRTSGELFF	TGCAGCGTTGATCTGAGGACGAGCGGGGAGCTGTTTTTT
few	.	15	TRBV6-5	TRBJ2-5	CASSYLYRESETQYF	TGTGCCAGCAGTTACTTATACAGGGAAAGCGAGACCCAGTACTTC
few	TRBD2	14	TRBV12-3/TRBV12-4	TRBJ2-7	CASSFRTSGYEQYF	TGTGCCAGCAGTTTCCGGACTAGCGGATACGAGCAGTACTTC
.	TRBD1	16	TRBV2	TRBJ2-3	CASSTGQGASTDTQYF	TGTGCCAGCAGTACTGGACAGGGGGCAAGCACAGATACGCAGTATTTT
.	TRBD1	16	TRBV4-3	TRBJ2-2	CASSLGGQGITGELFF	TGCGCCAGCAGCCTAGGGGGACAGGGGATCACCGGGGAGCTGTTTTTT
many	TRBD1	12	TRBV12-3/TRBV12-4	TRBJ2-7	CASSYRGSEQYF	TGTGCCAGCAGTTACAGGGGAAGCGAGCAGTACTTC
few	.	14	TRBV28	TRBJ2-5	CASSSPRGAETQYF	TGTGCCAGCAGTTCCCCTCGGGGGGCAGAGACCCAGTACTTC
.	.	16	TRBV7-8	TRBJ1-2	CASSSRPIGSNYGYTF	TGTGCCAGCAGCTCGCGACCGATAGGGAGTAACTATGGCTACACCTTC
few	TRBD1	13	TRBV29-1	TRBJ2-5	CSVRDRVQETQYF	TGCAGCGTGAGGGACAGGGTACAAGAGACCCAGTACTTC
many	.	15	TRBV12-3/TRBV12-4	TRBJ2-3	CASSHRGKRSDTQYF	TGTGCCAGCAGTCACCGGGGCAAAAGGTCAGATACGCAGTATTTT
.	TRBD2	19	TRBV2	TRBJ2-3	CTFCFEPGLAGGLTDTQYF	TGTACCTTCTGTTTTGAACCGGGACTAGCGGGAGGGCTCACAGATACGCAGTATTTT
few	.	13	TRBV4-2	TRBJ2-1	CASSFLRINEQFF	TGTGCCAGCAGCTTCCTCCGAATCAATGAGCAGTTCTTC
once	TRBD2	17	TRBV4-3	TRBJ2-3	CASSQDHAGGPTDTQYF	TGCGCCAGCAGCCAAGATCATGCGGGAGGGCCTACAGATACGCAGTATTTT
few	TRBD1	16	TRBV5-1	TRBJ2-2	CASSWTGAMDTGELFF	TGCGCCAGCAGCTGGACAGGGGCTATGGACACCGGGGAGCTGTTTTTT
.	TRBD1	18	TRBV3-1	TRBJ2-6	CACSQQGVPVSGANVLTF	TGTGCCTGCAGCCAACAGGGGGTGCCGGTCTCTGGGGCCAACGTCCTGACTTTC
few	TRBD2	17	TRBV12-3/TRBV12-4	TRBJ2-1	CASSFVAGVFEGNEQFF	TGTGCCAGCAGCTTCGTAGCGGGAGTCTTTGAGGGCAATGAGCAGTTCTTC
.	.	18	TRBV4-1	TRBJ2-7	CASSQARSGITLSYEQYF	TGCGCCAGCAGCCAGGCCCGTAGCGGAATAACCCTTTCCTACGAGCAGTACTTC
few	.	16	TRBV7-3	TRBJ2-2	CASSLWTGVSTGELFF	TGTGCCAGCAGCTTATGGACGGGAGTAAGCACCGGGGAGCTGTTTTTT
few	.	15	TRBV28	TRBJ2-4	CASSFIFGPQAIQYF	TGTGCCAGCAGTTTTATATTTGGGCCCCAGGCCATTCAGTACTTC
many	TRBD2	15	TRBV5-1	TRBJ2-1	CASSLDHREGNEQFF	TGCGCCAGCAGCTTGGATCATCGGGAGGGTAATGAGCAGTTCTTC
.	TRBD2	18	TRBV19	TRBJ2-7	CASSIKSRGLAGVDEQYF	TGTGCCAGTAGTATAAAATCACGCGGACTAGCGGGAGTCGACGAGCAGTACTTC
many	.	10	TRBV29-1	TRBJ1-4	CSVWAQRLFF	TGCAGCGTTTGGGCACAAAGACTGTTTTTT
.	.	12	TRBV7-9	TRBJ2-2	CAGRIGAGELFF	TGTGCCGGACGCATTGGCGCCGGGGAGCTGTTTTTT
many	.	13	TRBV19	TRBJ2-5	CASIDGLQETQYF	TGTGCCAGTATTGACGGACTCCAAGAGACCCAGTACTTC
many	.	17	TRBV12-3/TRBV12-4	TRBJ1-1	CASTLGRSATFYTEAFF	TGTGCCAGCACCCTAGGGAGGTCGGCCACCTTCTACACTGAAGCTTTCTTT
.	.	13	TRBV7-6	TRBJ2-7	CASSQGNRYEQYF	TGTGCCAGCAGCCAGGGGAACCGCTACGAGCAGTACTTC
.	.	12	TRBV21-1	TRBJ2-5	CASSISAETQYF	TGTGCCAGCAGCATCTCCGCAGAGACCCAGTACTTC
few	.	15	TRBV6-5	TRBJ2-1	CASSYLGSDYNEQFF	TGTGCCAGCAGTTACTTGGGTTCTGATTACAATGAGCAGTTCTTC
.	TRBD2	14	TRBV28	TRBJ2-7	CASRDSGSTYEQYF	TGTGCCAGCAGGGATAGCGGGAGTACGTACGAGCAGTACTTC
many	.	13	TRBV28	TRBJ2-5	CASCPWIQETQYF	TGTGCCAGCTGCCCGTGGATACAAGAGACCCAGTACTTC
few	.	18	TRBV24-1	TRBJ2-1	CATSDSHIADSSYNEQFF	TGTGCCACCAGTGATTCCCACATAGCGGATAGCTCCTACAATGAGCAGTTCTTC
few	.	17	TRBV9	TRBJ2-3	CASSDPVAPFRPHTQYF	TGTGCCAGCAGCGACCCGGTCGCCCCCTTTCGGCCCCATACGCAGTATTTT
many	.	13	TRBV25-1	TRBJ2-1	CASSKSANNEQFF	TGTGCCAGCAGTAAAAGTGCGAACAATGAGCAGTTCTTC
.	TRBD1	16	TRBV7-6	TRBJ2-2	CASSLAGQGAPGELFF	TGTGCCAGCAGCTTAGCGGGACAGGGGGCGCCTGGGGAGCTGTTTTTT
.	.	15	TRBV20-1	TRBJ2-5	CSARDLTAVQETQYF	TGCAGTGCTAGAGATCTTACGGCGGTTCAAGAGACCCAGTACTTC
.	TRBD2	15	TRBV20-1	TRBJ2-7	CSARRRETILYEQYF	TGCAGTGCTAGAAGGCGGGAGACCATCCTCTACGAGCAGTACTTC
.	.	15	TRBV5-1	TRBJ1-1	CASSPLGGGFAEAFF	TGCGCCAGCAGCCCCCTTGGGGGGGGGTTCGCTGAAGCTTTCTTT
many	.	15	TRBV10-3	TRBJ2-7	CAISDEREDSYEQYF	TGTGCCATCAGTGATGAGAGGGAAGACTCCTACGAGCAGTACTTC
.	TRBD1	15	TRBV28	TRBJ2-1	CASSPQDRSYNEQFF	TGTGCCAGCAGTCCGCAGGACAGGTCCTACAATGAGCAGTTCTTC
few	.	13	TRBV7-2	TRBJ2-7	CASSLGQGPLRYF	TGTGCCAGCAGCTTAGGCCAGGGGCCCCTCAGGTACTTC
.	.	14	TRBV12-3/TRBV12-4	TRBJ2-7	CASSLALRSDEQYF	TGTGCCAGCAGTTTAGCGCTTAGAAGCGACGAGCAGTACTTC
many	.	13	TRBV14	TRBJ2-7	CASSQMSTHEQYF	TGTGCCAGCAGCCAGATGAGTACCCACGAGCAGTACTTC
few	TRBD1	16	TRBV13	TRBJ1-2	CASSHRTGVVLYGYTF	TGTGCCAGCAGCCATCGGACAGGGGTTGTCCTCTATGGCTACACCTTC
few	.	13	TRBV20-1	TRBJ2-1	CSAPDPFTLEQFF	TGCAGTGCCCCGGACCCGTTTACCCTTGAGCAGTTCTTC